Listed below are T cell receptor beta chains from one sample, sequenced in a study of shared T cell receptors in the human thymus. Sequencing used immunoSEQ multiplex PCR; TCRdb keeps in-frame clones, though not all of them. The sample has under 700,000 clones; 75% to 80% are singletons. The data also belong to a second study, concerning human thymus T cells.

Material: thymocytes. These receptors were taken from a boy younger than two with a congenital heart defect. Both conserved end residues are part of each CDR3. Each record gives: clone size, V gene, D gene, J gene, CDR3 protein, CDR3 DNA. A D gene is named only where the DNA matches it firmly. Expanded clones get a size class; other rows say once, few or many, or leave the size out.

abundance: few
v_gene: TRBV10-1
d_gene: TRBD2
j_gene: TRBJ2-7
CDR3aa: CASRAREGEEQYF
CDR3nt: TGCGCCAGCAGGGCGCGGGAGGGGGAAGAGCAGTACTTC

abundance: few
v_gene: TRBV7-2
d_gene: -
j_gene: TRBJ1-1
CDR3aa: CASSLEGGYTEAFF
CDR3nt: TGTGCCAGCAGCTTAGAGGGAGGATACACTGAAGCTTTCTTT

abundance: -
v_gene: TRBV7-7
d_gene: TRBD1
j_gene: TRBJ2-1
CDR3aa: CASSLGTGHEQFF
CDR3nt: TGTGCTAGCAGCTTAGGGACAGGCCATGAGCAGTTCTTC

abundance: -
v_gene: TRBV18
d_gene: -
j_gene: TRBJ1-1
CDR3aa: CASSPVGRDTEAFF
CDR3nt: TGTGCCAGCTCACCGGTGGGGCGCGACACTGAAGCTTTCTTT

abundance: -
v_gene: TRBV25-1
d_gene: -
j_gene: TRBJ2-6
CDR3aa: CASSEARSGANVLTF
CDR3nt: TGTGCCAGCAGTGAGGCTAGATCTGGGGCCAACGTCCTGACTTTC

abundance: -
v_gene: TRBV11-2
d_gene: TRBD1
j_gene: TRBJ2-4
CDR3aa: CASSTRGRRNIQYF
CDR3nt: TGTGCCAGCAGTACGAGGGGGCGGCGAAACATTCAGTACTTC

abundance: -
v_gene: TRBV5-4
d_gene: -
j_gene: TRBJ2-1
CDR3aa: CASSLDGGDSYNEQFF
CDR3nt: TGTGCCAGCAGCTTGGACGGCGGGGACTCCTACAATGAGCAGTTCTTC

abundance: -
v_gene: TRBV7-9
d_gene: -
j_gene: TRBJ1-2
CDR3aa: CASSLEGDRGYTF
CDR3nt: TGTGCCAGCAGCTTAGAAGGAGACAGGGGCTACACCTTC

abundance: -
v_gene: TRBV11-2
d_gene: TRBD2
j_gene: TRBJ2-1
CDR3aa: CASSLDLGLAEPGNEQFF
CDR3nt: TGTGCCAGCAGCTTAGATCTGGGACTAGCGGAGCCGGGGAATGAGCAGTTCTTC

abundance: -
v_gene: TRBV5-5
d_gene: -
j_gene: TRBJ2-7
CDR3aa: CASSTQKGEQYF
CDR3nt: TGTGCCAGCAGCACACAGAAGGGGGAGCAGTACTTC

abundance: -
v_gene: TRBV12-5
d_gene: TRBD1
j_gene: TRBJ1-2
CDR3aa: CASGPGGRNYGYTF
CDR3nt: TGTGCTAGTGGCCCAGGGGGGCGTAACTATGGCTACACCTTC

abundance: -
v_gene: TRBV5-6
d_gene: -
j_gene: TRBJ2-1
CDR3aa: CASSLEGDTASYNEQFF
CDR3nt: TGTGCCAGCAGCTTGGAAGGGGACACCGCCTCCTACAATGAGCAGTTCTTC

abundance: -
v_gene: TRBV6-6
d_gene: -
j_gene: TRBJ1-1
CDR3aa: CASSYSSRVGNTEAFF
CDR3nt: TGTGCCAGCAGTTACTCTTCGAGGGTGGGGAACACTGAAGCTTTCTTT

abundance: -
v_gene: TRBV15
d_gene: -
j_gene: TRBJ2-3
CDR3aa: CATSRASTDTQYF
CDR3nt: TGTGCCACCAGCAGAGCTAGCACAGATACGCAGTATTTT

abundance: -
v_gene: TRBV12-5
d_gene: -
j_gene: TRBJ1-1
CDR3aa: CASSWAPRAEAFF
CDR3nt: TGTGCTAGTTCTTGGGCCCCCCGCGCTGAAGCTTTCTTT

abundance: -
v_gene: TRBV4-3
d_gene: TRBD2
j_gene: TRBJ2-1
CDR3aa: CASSQDRGLAGSACYNEQFF
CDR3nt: TGCGCCAGCAGCCAAGACCGGGGACTAGCGGGATCGGCTTGCTACAATGAGCAGTTCTTC

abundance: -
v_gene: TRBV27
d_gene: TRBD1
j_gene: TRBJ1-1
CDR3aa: CASTQGESAEAFF
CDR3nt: TGTGCCAGCACGCAGGGGGAATCCGCTGAAGCTTTCTTT

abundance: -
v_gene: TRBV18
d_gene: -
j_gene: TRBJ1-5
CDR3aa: CASSPGQPPRPQHF
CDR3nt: TGTGCCAGCTCACCGGGCCAGCCGCCTCGACCCCAGCATTTT

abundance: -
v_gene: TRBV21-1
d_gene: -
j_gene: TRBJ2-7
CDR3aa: CASSNNRALKGLAGGEQYF
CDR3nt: TGTGCCAGCAGCAACAACAGGGCTTTGAAAGGACTAGCGGGAGGGGAGCAGTACTTC

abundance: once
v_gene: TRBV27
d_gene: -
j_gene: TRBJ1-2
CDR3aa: CASSFSGRTALYYGYTF
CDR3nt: TGTGCCAGCAGTTTTAGCGGGCGGACAGCCTTATACTATGGCTACACCTTC

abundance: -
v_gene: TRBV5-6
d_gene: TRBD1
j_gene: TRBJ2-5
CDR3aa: CTSSHRDRGQETQYF
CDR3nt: TGTACCAGCAGCCACCGGGACAGGGGGCAAGAGACCCAGTACTTC

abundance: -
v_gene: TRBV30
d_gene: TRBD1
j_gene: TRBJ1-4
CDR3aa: CARGTGHEKLFF
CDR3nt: TGTGCCCGCGGGACAGGACACGAAAAACTGTTTTTT

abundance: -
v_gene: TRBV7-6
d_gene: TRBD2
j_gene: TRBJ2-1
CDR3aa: CASSLGDLTSGGGEQFF
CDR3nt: TGTGCCAGCAGCTTAGGGGACCTGACTAGCGGCGGGGGTGAGCAGTTCTTC

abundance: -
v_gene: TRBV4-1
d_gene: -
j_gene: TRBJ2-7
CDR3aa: CASSQAPWSSYEQYF
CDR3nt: TGCGCCAGCAGCCAAGCTCCGTGGAGCTCCTACGAGCAGTACTTC

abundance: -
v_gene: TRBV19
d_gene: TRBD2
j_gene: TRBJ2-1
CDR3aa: CASSGGTSGSSYNEQFF
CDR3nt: TGTGCCAGTAGTGGAGGGACTAGCGGGAGCTCCTACAATGAGCAGTTCTTC

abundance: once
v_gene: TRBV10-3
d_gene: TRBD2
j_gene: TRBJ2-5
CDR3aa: CANGERERETQYF
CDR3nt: TGTGCGAACGGGGAGCGGGAGAGAGAGACCCAGTACTTC

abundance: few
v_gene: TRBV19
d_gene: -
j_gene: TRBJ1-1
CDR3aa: CASRGRINTEAFF
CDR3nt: TGTGCCAGTAGGGGGCGGATCAACACTGAAGCTTTCTTT